The clone carrying this T cell receptor beta chain was seen a few times. The antigen remains undetermined. Mismatch repair deficiency was confirmed in all patients, by PCR or immunohistochemistry. Method: immunoSEQ multiplex PCR; TCRdb's copy keeps in-frame clones and lacks some. The repertoire includes about 68,000 clones, 78% of them detected once, and 4.5% to 7% sits in the top ten. The data are from a study of PD-1 blockade in mismatch repair-deficient tumors. On the study more broadly: All were previously treated, progressing patients with around 12 mismatch repair-deficient cancer types.

The length of the CDR3 is 15 residues. Germline CDR1 reads SNHLY; CDR2 reads FYNNEI. With 4 bases clipped from V and 0 bases from J, the junction kept 3 bases outside the gene matches. General study points: After pembrolizumab, tumor-resident clones rose rapidly, then generally contracted before radiologic responses.

The receptor was derived from an adult with mismatch repair-deficient cancer. The V gene is TRBV2, the J gene TRBJ1-5; TRBD1 aligns across 7 bases. The source material was peripheral blood, sampled 2 weeks after starting pembrolizumab. The CDR3: CASSVGQVSNQPQHF. In nucleotides, the CDR3 is TGTGCCAGCAGTGTTGGACAGGTTAGCAATCAGCCCCAGCATTTT.